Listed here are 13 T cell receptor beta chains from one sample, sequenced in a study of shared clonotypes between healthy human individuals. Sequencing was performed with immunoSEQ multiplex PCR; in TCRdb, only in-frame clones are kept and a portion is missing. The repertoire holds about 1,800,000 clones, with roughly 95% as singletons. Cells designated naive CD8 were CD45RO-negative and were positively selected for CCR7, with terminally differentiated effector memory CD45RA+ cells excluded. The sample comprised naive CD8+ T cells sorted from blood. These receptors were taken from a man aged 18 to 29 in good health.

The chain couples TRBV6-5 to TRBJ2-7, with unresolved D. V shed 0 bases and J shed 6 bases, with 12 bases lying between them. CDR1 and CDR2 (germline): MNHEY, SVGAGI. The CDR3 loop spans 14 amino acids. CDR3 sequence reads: CASSYSGTFGEQYF. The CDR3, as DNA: TGTGCCAGCAGTTACTCGGGAACCTTCGGCGAGCAGTACTTC.

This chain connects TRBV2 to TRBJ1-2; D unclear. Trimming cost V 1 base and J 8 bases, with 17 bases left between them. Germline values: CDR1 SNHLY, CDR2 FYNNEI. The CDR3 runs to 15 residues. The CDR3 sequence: CASSEEAGTPGGYTF. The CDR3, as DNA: TGTGCCAGCAGTGAAGAGGCAGGTACCCCGGGAGGCTACACCTTC.

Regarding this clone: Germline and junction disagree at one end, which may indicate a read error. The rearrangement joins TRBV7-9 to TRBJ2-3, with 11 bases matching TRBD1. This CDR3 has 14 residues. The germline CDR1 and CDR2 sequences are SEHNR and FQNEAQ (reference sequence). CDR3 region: CASSLGDSRTGGNF. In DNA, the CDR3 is TGTGCCAGCAGCTTAGGGGACTCTCGGACAGGGGGCAATTTT.

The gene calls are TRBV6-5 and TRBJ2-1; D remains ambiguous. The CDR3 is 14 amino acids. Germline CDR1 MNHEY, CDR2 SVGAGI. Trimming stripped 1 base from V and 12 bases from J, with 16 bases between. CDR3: CASSYFPDTMGQFF. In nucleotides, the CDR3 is TGTGCCAGCAGTTACTTTCCGGATACAATGGGGCAGTTCTTC.

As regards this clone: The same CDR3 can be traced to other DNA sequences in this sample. CDR3 residues: CASSLVGYEQFF. The CDR3 DNA is TGTGCCAGCAGCTTGGTTGGGTATGAGCAGTTCTTC. V and J are TRBV5-4 and TRBJ2-1, with no clear D. The CDR3 extends over 12 amino acids. CDR1 is SGHNT, CDR2 YYREEE, per germline (reference sequence). The ends were cut back, 0 bases at V and 8 bases at J, with 6 bases in the middle.

CDR3 in amino acids: CASSQVSLAGTGELFF. The CDR3 DNA is TGCGCCAGCAGCCAAGTCTCACTAGCTGGGACCGGGGAGCTGTTTTTT. V and J are TRBV4-1 and TRBJ2-2; possible D gene TRBD2, 6 bases. V was clipped by 1 base and J by 5 bases, with 14 bases between them. The CDR3 spans 16 residues. In germline, CDR1 is MGHRA, CDR2 YSYEKL.

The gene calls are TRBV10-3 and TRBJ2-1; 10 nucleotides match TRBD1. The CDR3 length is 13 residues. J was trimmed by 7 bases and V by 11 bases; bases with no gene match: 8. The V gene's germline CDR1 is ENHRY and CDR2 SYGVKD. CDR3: CAVLGQGWNEQFF. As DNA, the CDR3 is TGTGCCGTGCTGGGACAGGGGTGGAATGAGCAGTTCTTC.

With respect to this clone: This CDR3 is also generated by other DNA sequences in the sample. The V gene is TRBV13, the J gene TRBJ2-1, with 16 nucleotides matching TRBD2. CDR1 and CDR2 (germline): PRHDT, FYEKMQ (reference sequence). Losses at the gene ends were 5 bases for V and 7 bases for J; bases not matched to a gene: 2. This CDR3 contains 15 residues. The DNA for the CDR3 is TGTGCCAGCAGCCCGGGACTAGCGGGAGGGAATGAGCAGTTCTTC. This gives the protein CASSPGLAGGNEQFF.

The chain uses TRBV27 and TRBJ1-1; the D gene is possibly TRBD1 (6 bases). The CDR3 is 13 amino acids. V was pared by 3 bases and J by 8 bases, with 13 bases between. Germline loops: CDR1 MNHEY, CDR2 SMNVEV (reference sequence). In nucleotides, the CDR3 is TGTGCCAGCAGTTTCCTCGGACAGTGGGAAGCTTTCTTT. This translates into CASSFLGQWEAFF.

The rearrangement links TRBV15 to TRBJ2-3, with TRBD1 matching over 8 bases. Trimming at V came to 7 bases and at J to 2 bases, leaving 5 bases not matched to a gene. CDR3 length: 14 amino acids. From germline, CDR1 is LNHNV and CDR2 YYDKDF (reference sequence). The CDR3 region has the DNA TGTGCCACCAAAGGGACAGGCCTCACAGATACGCAGTATTTT. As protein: CATKGTGLTDTQYF.

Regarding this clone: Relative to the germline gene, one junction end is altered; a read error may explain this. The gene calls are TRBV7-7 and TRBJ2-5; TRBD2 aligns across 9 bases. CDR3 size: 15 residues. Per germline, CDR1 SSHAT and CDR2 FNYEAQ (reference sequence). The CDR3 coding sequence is TGTGCTAGCAGCGTTAGCGGGGGCGGAGAGCAGACCCAGTACTTC. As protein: CASSVSGGGEQTQYF.

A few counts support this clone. The chain's CDR3 is CASMTPVGGPSGNTIYF. The CDR3 nucleotides are TGTGCCAGCATGACCCCGGTAGGGGGCCCCTCTGGAAACACCATATATTTT. The chain recombines TRBV6-7 with TRBJ1-3; 7 nucleotides line up with TRBD1. TRBV6-7 is marked as an open reading frame, function uncertain. CDR3 length equals 17 residues. Germline trimming cut 7 bases from V and 0 bases from J; bases unmatched to any gene: 12.

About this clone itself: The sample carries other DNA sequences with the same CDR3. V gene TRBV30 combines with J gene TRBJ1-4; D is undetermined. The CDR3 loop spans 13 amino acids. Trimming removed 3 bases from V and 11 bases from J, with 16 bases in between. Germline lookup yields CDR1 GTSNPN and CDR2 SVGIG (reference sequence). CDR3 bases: TGTGCCTGGAGCGTAGGAGCCATAGAGAAACTGTTTTTT. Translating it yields CAWSVGAIEKLFF.